This is a list of T cell receptor beta chains from one sample in a study of cytomegalovirus exposure and HLA in healthy donors. TCRdb's copy holds only in-frame clones and misses some; the assay was immunoSEQ multiplex PCR. The sample contains about 150,000 clones, approximately 87% of which appear only once. The material sequenced was PBMCs. The receptors originated from a woman aged 25 to 39 in good health and CMV-seronegative. Each CDR3 is given with its conserved first and last residue. Each record gives: clone size, CDR3 length, D gene, J gene, V gene, CDR3 protein, CDR3 DNA. A D gene is named only where the DNA matches it firmly. Clone sizes are given selectively: once, few, many, or a class where the clone is expanded.

abundance: -
len: 15
d_gene: -
j_gene: TRBJ2-2
v_gene: TRBV19
CDR3aa: CASSPRRGNTGELFF
CDR3nt: TGTGCCAGTAGTCCGAGACGAGGGAACACCGGGGAGCTGTTTTTT

abundance: few
len: 13
d_gene: -
j_gene: TRBJ2-7
v_gene: TRBV4-2
CDR3aa: CASSQDARYEQYF
CDR3nt: TGTGCCAGCAGCCAAGATGCTCGCTACGAGCAGTACTTC

abundance: -
len: 15
d_gene: TRBD1
j_gene: TRBJ1-6
v_gene: TRBV5-1
CDR3aa: CASSLGTGNNSPLHF
CDR3nt: TGCGCCAGCAGCTTGGGGACAGGGAATAATTCACCCCTCCACTTT

abundance: -
len: 16
d_gene: TRBD1
j_gene: TRBJ2-5
v_gene: TRBV28
CDR3aa: CASRPAPGQGVETQYF
CDR3nt: TGTGCCAGCAGGCCCGCCCCGGGACAGGGGGTAGAGACCCAGTACTTC

abundance: -
len: 16
d_gene: -
j_gene: TRBJ2-7
v_gene: TRBV6-6
CDR3aa: CASSYVEGRSSYEQYF
CDR3nt: TGTGCCAGCAGTTACGTTGAGGGAAGGAGCTCCTACGAGCAGTACTTC

abundance: -
len: 11
d_gene: -
j_gene: TRBJ1-2
v_gene: TRBV28
CDR3aa: CASTGNYGYTF
CDR3nt: TGTGCCAGCACGGGGAACTATGGCTACACCTTC

abundance: once
len: 15
d_gene: TRBD2
j_gene: TRBJ2-1
v_gene: TRBV7-3
CDR3aa: CASSIRLASYNEQFF
CDR3nt: TGTGCCAGCAGCATAAGACTAGCGAGCTACAATGAGCAGTTCTTC

abundance: -
len: 14
d_gene: TRBD2
j_gene: TRBJ2-7
v_gene: TRBV7-2
CDR3aa: CASSPRGDNYEQYF
CDR3nt: TGTGCCAGCAGCCCGCGGGGGGATAACTACGAGCAGTACTTC

abundance: -
len: 12
d_gene: -
j_gene: TRBJ2-7
v_gene: TRBV19
CDR3aa: CASTGEAYEQYF
CDR3nt: TGTGCCAGTACGGGGGAGGCCTACGAGCAGTACTTC

abundance: -
len: 14
d_gene: -
j_gene: TRBJ1-1
v_gene: TRBV18
CDR3aa: CASSVGQLNTEAFF
CDR3nt: TGTGCCAGCTCAGTAGGACAGCTGAACACTGAAGCTTTCTTT

abundance: -
len: 17
d_gene: -
j_gene: TRBJ2-2
v_gene: TRBV4-2
CDR3aa: CASSHGVGAGDTGELFF
CDR3nt: TGTGCCAGCAGCCACGGAGTGGGGGCGGGAGACACCGGGGAGCTGTTTTTT

abundance: -
len: 14
d_gene: -
j_gene: TRBJ1-2
v_gene: TRBV28
CDR3aa: CASSFGPTGFGYTF
CDR3nt: TGTGCCAGCAGCTTTGGGCCCACAGGGTTCGGCTACACCTTC

abundance: -
len: 14
d_gene: TRBD1
j_gene: TRBJ1-1
v_gene: TRBV5-1
CDR3aa: CASSPTGGNTEAFF
CDR3nt: TGCGCCAGCAGCCCTACAGGGGGGAACACTGAAGCTTTCTTT

abundance: -
len: 16
d_gene: TRBD1
j_gene: TRBJ1-3
v_gene: TRBV18
CDR3aa: CASSPPRQGPGNTIYF
CDR3nt: TGTGCCAGCTCACCACCTAGACAGGGGCCTGGAAACACCATATATTTT

abundance: -
len: 17
d_gene: TRBD1
j_gene: TRBJ2-7
v_gene: TRBV30
CDR3aa: CAWRAALGQGSLHEQYF
CDR3nt: TGTGCCTGGAGAGCAGCGCTGGGACAGGGGTCACTCCACGAGCAGTACTTC

abundance: -
len: 17
d_gene: -
j_gene: TRBJ1-1
v_gene: TRBV28
CDR3aa: CASSRNPIGQRNTEAFF
CDR3nt: TGTGCCAGCAGTCGGAATCCTATAGGACAGAGAAACACTGAAGCTTTCTTT

abundance: once
len: 14
d_gene: TRBD1
j_gene: TRBJ1-2
v_gene: TRBV7-9
CDR3aa: CASSLGAGGHGYTF
CDR3nt: TGTGCCAGCAGCTTAGGTGCAGGGGGCCATGGCTACACCTTC

abundance: -
len: 10
d_gene: -
j_gene: TRBJ2-5
v_gene: TRBV5-6
CDR3aa: CASGRETQYF
CDR3nt: TGTGCCAGCGGCAGGGAGACCCAGTACTTC

abundance: -
len: 14
d_gene: TRBD1
j_gene: TRBJ2-3
v_gene: TRBV19
CDR3aa: CASSMGQFGDTQYF
CDR3nt: TGTGCCAGTAGTATGGGACAGTTCGGTGATACGCAGTATTTT

abundance: -
len: 15
d_gene: TRBD2
j_gene: TRBJ2-7
v_gene: TRBV7-2
CDR3aa: CASSLGGSRGYEQYF
CDR3nt: TGTGCCAGCAGCTTAGGCGGGAGTAGAGGCTACGAGCAGTACTTC

abundance: -
len: 15
d_gene: TRBD2
j_gene: TRBJ2-7
v_gene: TRBV10-2
CDR3aa: CASSELVAGVDEQYF
CDR3nt: TGCGCCAGCAGTGAGCTCGTAGCGGGAGTTGACGAGCAGTACTTC

abundance: -
len: 15
d_gene: -
j_gene: TRBJ1-1
v_gene: TRBV28
CDR3aa: CASSLYGAANTEAFF
CDR3nt: TGTGCCAGCAGTTTATATGGGGCCGCGAACACTGAAGCTTTCTTT

abundance: -
len: 13
d_gene: -
j_gene: TRBJ1-2
v_gene: TRBV5-6
CDR3aa: CASSLGRNYGYTF
CDR3nt: TGTGCCAGCAGCTTGGGCAGGAACTATGGCTACACCTTC

abundance: -
len: 11
d_gene: -
j_gene: TRBJ1-2
v_gene: TRBV20-1
CDR3aa: CVTRSNYGYTF
CDR3nt: TGCGTTACCAGATCTAACTATGGCTACACCTTC

abundance: -
len: 12
d_gene: TRBD2
j_gene: TRBJ2-1
v_gene: TRBV30
CDR3aa: CAWSRGVNEQFF
CDR3nt: TGTGCCTGGAGTCGGGGGGTCAATGAGCAGTTCTTC

abundance: -
len: 16
d_gene: TRBD2
j_gene: TRBJ2-7
v_gene: TRBV6-1
CDR3aa: CASSDGGTSISYEQYF
CDR3nt: TGTGCCAGCAGTGATGGAGGGACTAGTATATCCTACGAGCAGTACTTC

abundance: -
len: 14
d_gene: -
j_gene: TRBJ1-5
v_gene: TRBV6-1
CDR3aa: CASRKNRVGQPQHF
CDR3nt: TGTGCCAGCAGGAAGAACAGGGTTGGGCAGCCCCAGCATTTT

abundance: -
len: 13
d_gene: -
j_gene: TRBJ2-3
v_gene: TRBV7-8
CDR3aa: CASSSRGPDTQYF
CDR3nt: TGTGCCAGCAGCTCCAGGGGACCAGATACGCAGTATTTT

abundance: -
len: 12
d_gene: -
j_gene: TRBJ1-1
v_gene: TRBV19
CDR3aa: CASIRDNTEAFF
CDR3nt: TGTGCCAGTATAAGAGATAACACTGAAGCTTTCTTT

abundance: -
len: 14
d_gene: -
j_gene: TRBJ1-5
v_gene: TRBV5-6
CDR3aa: CASSSWRRNQPQHF
CDR3nt: TGTGCCAGCAGCTCTTGGAGGCGCAATCAGCCCCAGCATTTT

abundance: -
len: 13
d_gene: -
j_gene: TRBJ2-7
v_gene: TRBV10-3
CDR3aa: CAIKGELSYEQYF
CDR3nt: TGTGCCATCAAGGGGGAGCTCTCCTACGAGCAGTACTTC

abundance: once
len: 15
d_gene: -
j_gene: TRBJ1-2
v_gene: TRBV5-4
CDR3aa: CASSTDPGIPYGYTF
CDR3nt: TGTGCCAGCAGCACCGACCCGGGGATCCCATATGGCTACACCTTC